A selection of T cell receptor beta chains follows, all from one sample in a study of T cell changes during pregnancy in multiple sclerosis. Profiled with immunoSEQ multiplex PCR; TCRdb holds only in-frame clones, not every one. Of tens of thousands of clones listed, about 91% are singletons. The sequences come from peripheral blood, collected before pregnancy. Source of these receptors: a female donor with multiple sclerosis, enrolled in a pregnancy study. Both conserved end residues are part of each CDR3. D genes are given only for firm matches. Only some rows state a clone size, as once, few, many or a class for expanded clones.

>TRBD2|TRBJ2-3|-|TRBV10-3
TGTGCCATCAGTGATGCACTAGCGGTCACAGATACGCAGTATTTT
CAISDALAVTDTQYF
>TRBD1|TRBJ2-7|-|TRBV11-2
TGTGCCAGCAGCTTAGACCGTACTTACGGGACAGGGACCTACGAGCAGTACTTC
CASSLDRTYGTGTYEQYF
>TRBD2|TRBJ2-1|-|TRBV19
TGTGCCAGTAGTAATGGCGGGAGGAGCTACAATGAGCAGTTCTTC
CASSNGGRSYNEQFF
>-|TRBJ1-5|-|TRBV6-5
TGTGCCAGCAGGGAGGGGCAGGGCCAAGGATGGCCCCAGCATTTT
CASREGQGQGWPQHF
>-|TRBJ1-2|-|TRBV4-3
TGCGCCAGCAGCCAAGACGTCAGAACTAACTATGGCTACACCTTC
CASSQDVRTNYGYTF
>TRBD1|TRBJ1-4|-|TRBV6-6
TGTGCCAGTGGACAGGTTAATGAAAAACTGTTTTTT
CASGQVNEKLFF
>TRBD2|TRBJ2-7|-|TRBV5-4
TGTGCCAGCAGCTCTCCATCCGGGACTAGCGGGAGTAGGTACGAGCAGTACTTC
CASSSPSGTSGSRYEQYF
>TRBD1|TRBJ2-7|-|TRBV6-1
TGTGCCAGCAGTGAAGCGCTAGGGACAGGGGGCTTCTCCTACGAGCAGTACTTC
CASSEALGTGGFSYEQYF
>-|TRBJ2-6|-|TRBV9
TGTGCCAGCAGCCCAGCGTGGTCCTCTGGGGCCAACGTCCTGACTTTC
CASSPAWSSGANVLTF
>-|TRBJ1-2|-|TRBV7-2
TGTGCCAGCAGCTTAGCGCGGCGTAACTATGGCTACACCTTC
CASSLARRNYGYTF
>TRBD1|TRBJ2-3|-|TRBV5-1
TGCGCCAGCAGCTTGACAACAGGGGAAGATACGCAGTATTTT
CASSLTTGEDTQYF
>-|TRBJ2-7|-|TRBV27
TGTGCCAGCAGACTTACTACAGGGCAGTTGGGCTACGAGCAGTACTTC
CASRLTTGQLGYEQYF
>-|TRBJ1-1|-|TRBV21-1
TGTGCCACCGAGCCCGGGGGGGCGGACATGAACACTGAAGCTTTCTTT
CATEPGGADMNTEAFF
>TRBD2|TRBJ2-1|-|TRBV6-1
TGTGCCAGCAGTGCTGGGAGCGGGAGGTCCTACAATGAGCAGTTCTTC
CASSAGSGRSYNEQFF
>TRBD1|TRBJ2-7|-|TRBV5-1
TGCGCCAGCAGCCCCACAGGGGTTCCAACCTACGAGCAGTACTTC
CASSPTGVPTYEQYF
>-|TRBJ2-1|once|TRBV6-6
TGTGCCAGCACCCCTCGGGGGACAGCCTCCTACAATGAGCAGTTCTTC
CASTPRGTASYNEQFF
>-|TRBJ2-1|once|TRBV29-1
TGCAGCGTTGAAGAGGCCTTTAGGACTGGAGGTTCCTACGACGGTGAGCAGTTCTTC
CSVEEAFRTGGSYDGEQFF
>TRBD1|TRBJ1-3|-|TRBV28
TGTGCCAGCCAGGGGGCGGCCTCTGGAAACACCATATATTTT
CASQGAASGNTIYF
>TRBD2|TRBJ2-3|-|TRBV6-1
TGTGCCAGCAGTGAAACCACTAGCGGGGGTACGCAGTATTTT
CASSETTSGGTQYF
>TRBD2|TRBJ2-2|-|TRBV19
TGTGCCAGTAGTATGACTAGCGGGAGTAGTCGTACCGGGGAGCTGTTTTTT
CASSMTSGSSRTGELFF
>TRBD2|TRBJ2-1|few|TRBV5-4
TGTGCCAGCAGCCCTTCCGGGACTAGGTCCTACAATGAGCAGTTCTTC
CASSPSGTRSYNEQFF